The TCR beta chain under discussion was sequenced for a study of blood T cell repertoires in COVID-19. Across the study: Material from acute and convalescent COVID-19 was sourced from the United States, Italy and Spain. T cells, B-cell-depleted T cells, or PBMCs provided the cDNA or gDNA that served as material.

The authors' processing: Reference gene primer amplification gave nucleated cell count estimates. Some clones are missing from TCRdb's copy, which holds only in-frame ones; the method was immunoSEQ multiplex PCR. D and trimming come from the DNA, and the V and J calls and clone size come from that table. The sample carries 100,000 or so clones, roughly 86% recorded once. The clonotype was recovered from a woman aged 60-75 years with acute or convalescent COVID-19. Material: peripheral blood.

The chain's CDR3 is CASSAGGRRREFFNEQFF. The CDR3 bases are TGTGCCAGCAGCGCGGGGGGAAGGAGGCGGGAGTTCTTCAATGAGCAGTTCTTC. V is TRBV9 and J is TRBJ2-1, with 7 bases aligning to TRBD2. Germline CDR1 SGDLS, CDR2 YYNGEE. This CDR3 contains 18 residues. J lost 6 bases, V lost 3 bases, and 18 bases had no gene match.